This T cell receptor (beta chain) was found in a study of cytomegalovirus exposure and HLA in healthy donors. With respect to this clone: Its antigen remains unidentified.

PCR employed 60 Vbeta and 13 Jbeta primers. The data were produced by immunoSEQ multiplex PCR, yet TCRdb's version contains in-frame clones alone and is incomplete. The repertoire includes about 120,000 clones, about three quarters of them detected once, and 12% sits in the top ten. Healthy individuals who donated bone marrow served as the donors. Findings and limits, study-wide: Presence/absence analyses rested on an assumption that sequencing depth was roughly uniform across donors. Later analysis placed DRB1 highest and HLA-C lowest in TCR association rates, which differed by HLA locus.

The TCR comes from a woman in her thirties or forties in good health and CMV-seropositive. Sequenced material: PBMCs.

The CDR3 loop reads CAWSVGQGGSPLHF. The CDR3 region has the DNA TGTGCCTGGAGTGTGGGGCAGGGGGGATCACCCCTCCACTTT. The chain combines TRBV30 with TRBJ1-6; 7 positions agree with TRBD1. V was clipped by 0 bases and J by 10 bases; unmatched bases: 6. This CDR3 has 14 amino acids. The germline V gene encodes CDR1 GTSNPN and CDR2 SVGIG (reference sequence). Looking up the rest from reference TRBV30 and TRBJ1-6 gives the full variable domain: SQTIHQWPATLVQPVGSPLSLECTVEGTSNPNLYWYRQAAGRGLQLLFYSVGIGQISSEVPQNLSASRPQDRQFILSSKKLLLSDSGFYLCAWSVGQGGSPLHFGNGTRLTVT.